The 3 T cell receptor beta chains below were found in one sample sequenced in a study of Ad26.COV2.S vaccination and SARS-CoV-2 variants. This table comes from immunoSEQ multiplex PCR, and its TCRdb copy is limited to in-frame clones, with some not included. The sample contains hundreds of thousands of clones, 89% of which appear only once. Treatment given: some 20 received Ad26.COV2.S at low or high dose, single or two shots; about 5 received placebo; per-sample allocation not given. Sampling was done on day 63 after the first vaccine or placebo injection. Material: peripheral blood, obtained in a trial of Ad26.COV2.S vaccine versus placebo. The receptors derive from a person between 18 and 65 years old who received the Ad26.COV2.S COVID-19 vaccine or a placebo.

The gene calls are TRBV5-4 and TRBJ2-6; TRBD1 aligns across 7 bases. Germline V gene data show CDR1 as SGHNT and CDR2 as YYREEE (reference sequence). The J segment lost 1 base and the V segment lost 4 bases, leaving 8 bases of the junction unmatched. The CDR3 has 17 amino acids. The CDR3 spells CASSARVQGSGANVLTF. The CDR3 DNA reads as TGTGCCAGCAGCGCCAGGGTACAGGGGTCTGGGGCCAACGTCCTGACTTTC.

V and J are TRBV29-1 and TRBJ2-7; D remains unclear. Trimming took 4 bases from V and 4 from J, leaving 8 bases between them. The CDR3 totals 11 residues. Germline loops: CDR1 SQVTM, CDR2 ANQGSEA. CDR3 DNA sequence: TGCAGCGTTGCCCCCCCTTACGAGCAGTACTTC. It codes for CSVAPPYEQYF.

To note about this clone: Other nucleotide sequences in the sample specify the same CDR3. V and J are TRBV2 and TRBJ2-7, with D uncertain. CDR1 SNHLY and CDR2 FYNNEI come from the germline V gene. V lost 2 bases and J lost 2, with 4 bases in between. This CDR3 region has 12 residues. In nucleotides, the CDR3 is TGTGCCAGCAGTGAAAGGGCCTACGAGCAGTACTTC. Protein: CASSERAYEQYF.